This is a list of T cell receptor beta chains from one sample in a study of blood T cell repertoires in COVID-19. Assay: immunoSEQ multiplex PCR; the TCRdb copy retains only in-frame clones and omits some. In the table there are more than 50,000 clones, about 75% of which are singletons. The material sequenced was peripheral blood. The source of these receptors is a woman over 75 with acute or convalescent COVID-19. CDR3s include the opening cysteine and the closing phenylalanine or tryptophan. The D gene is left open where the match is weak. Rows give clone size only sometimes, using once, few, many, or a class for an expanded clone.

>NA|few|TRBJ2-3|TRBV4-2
TGTGCCAGCAGCCAATTCGGTAGTAAGAGCACAGATACGCAGTATTTT
CASSQFGSKSTDTQYF
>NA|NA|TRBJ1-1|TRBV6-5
TGTGCCAGCAGGACAGACAGGAACACTGAAGCTTTCTTT
CASRTDRNTEAFF
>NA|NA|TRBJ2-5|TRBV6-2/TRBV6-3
TGTGCCAGCAGTTTACGGCAGGGGCGGCCCCAAGAGACCCAGTACTTC
CASSLRQGRPQETQYF
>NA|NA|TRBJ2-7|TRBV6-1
TGTGCCAGCAGCGGGGGTTACGAGCAGTACTTC
CASSGGYEQYF
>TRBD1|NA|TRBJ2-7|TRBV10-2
TGCGCCAGCCGGGCAGGGGGCTCCTACGAGCAGTACTTC
CASRAGGSYEQYF
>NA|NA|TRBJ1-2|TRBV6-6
TGTGCCAGCAGTTTGGCAGGGGATCCTAACTATGGCTACACCTTC
CASSLAGDPNYGYTF
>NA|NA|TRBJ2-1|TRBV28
TGTGCCAGCGTGGGAGGTTACAATGAGCAGTTCTTC
CASVGGYNEQFF
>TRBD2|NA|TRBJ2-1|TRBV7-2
TGTGCCAGCAGCTCATCCTCTAGCGGGAGTTACAATGAGCAGTTCTTC
CASSSSSSGSYNEQFF
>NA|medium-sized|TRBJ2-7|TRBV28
TGTGCCAGCAGCCCCCCCCGGGGGAAACTGTACTTC
CASSPPRGKLYF
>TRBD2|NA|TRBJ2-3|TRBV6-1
TGTGCCAGCAGTGGGGCTAGCGGGAGTGGAACAGATACGCAGTATTTT
CASSGASGSGTDTQYF
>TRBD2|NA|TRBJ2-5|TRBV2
TGTGCCAGCACCTTTAGCGGGATTCAAGAGACCCAGTACTTC
CASTFSGIQETQYF
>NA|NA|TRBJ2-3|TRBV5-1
TGCGCCAGCAGCTTGGGGAGGACAGATACGCAGTATTTT
CASSLGRTDTQYF
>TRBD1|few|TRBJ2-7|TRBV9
TGTGCCAGCAGCGTAGATCCCCAGGGGGCGAGGGAGCAGTACTTC
CASSVDPQGAREQYF
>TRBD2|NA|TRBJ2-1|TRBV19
TGTGCCAGTAGTCTGGGACTAGCGGGAGTCAATGAGCAGTTCTTC
CASSLGLAGVNEQFF
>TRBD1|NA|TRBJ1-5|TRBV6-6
TGTGCCAGCAGTTTTAGGGGGGGGACAGGGTTTCAGCCCCAGCATTTT
CASSFRGGTGFQPQHF
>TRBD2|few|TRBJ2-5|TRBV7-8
TGTGCCAGCAGCTTAGGGACTCTGGGGGGGCAAGAGACCCAGTACTTC
CASSLGTLGGQETQYF
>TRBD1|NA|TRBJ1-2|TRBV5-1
TGCGCCAGCAGCCTAAGACCGGGACAGGGGGCCGGGGGCTACACCTTC
CASSLRPGQGAGGYTF
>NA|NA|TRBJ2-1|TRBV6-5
TGTGCCAGCAGGAAGGGGGATTCAAACAATGAGCAGTTCTTC
CASRKGDSNNEQFF
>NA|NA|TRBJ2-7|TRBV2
TGTGCCAGCAGAGGAGCTAGCGTTTTATCCTACGAGCAGTACTTC
CASRGASVLSYEQYF
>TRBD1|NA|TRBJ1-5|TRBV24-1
TGTGCCACCAGCTGGGGACAGAACCAGCCCCAGCATTTT
CATSWGQNQPQHF
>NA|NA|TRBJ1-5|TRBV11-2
TGTGCCAGCAGCTTAGCGAATCAGCCCCAGCATTTT
CASSLANQPQHF
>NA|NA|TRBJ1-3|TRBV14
TGTGCCAGCGGCGGGGCCTCGGCTGGAAACACCATATATTTT
CASGGASAGNTIYF
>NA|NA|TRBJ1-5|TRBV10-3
TGTGCCATCAGCCCGCAGGGGAATCAGCCCCAGCATTTT
CAISPQGNQPQHF
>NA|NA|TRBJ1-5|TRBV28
TGTGCCAGCAGTTTCCCCCCAGGGTATAGCAATCAGCCCCAGCATTTT
CASSFPPGYSNQPQHF
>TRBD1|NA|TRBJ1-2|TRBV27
TGTGCCAGCAGTCGGGGACAGTTTGGCTATGGCTACACCTTC
CASSRGQFGYGYTF
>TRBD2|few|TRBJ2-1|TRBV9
TGTGCCAGCAGCCCTCGCCTAGCGGGAGGGACTAGGGATGAGCAGTTCTTC
CASSPRLAGGTRDEQFF
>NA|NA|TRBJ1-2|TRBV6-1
TGTGCCAGCAGTGACGGTACAGGGCTGTGGGATGGCTACACCTTC
CASSDGTGLWDGYTF
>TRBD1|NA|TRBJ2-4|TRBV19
TGTGCCAGTAGTATCCCCAGGGGGAAAAACATTCAGTACTTC
CASSIPRGKNIQYF
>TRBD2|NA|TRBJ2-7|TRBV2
TGTGCCAGCAAAGGGGGGACTAGCTCCTACGAGCAGTACTTC
CASKGGTSSYEQYF
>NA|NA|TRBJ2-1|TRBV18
TGTGCCAGCTCGTCAGTAGCGGCGGAATACAATGAGCAGTTCTTC
CASSSVAAEYNEQFF
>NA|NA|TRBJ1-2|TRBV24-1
TGTGCCACCAGTGGCGGGATGACGGAGGACTATGGCTACACCTTC
CATSGGMTEDYGYTF